This TCR beta chain is from a study of blood T cells in healthy people across ages. Each sample used at least 6 million PBMCs. V lost 1 base to trimming and J lost 6 bases; unmatched junction nucleotides: 7. The CDR3 has 15 residues. Per germline, CDR1 SGHNT and CDR2 YENEEA. This clonotype was seen more than once but under ten times. The target antigen is unknown. The authors ran a second PCR of roughly 6 to 12 cycles using a sample-barcoded 5' primer and a J-beta primer mix. Via MiXCR, TCRdb re-called the 5' RACE reads, giving one row per CDR3 protein. The sample lists around 700,000 distinct CDR3 sequences, 20% to 30% occurring once. Study outcomes and limitations: Estimates of total diversity, which came from one million sequenced T cells, were considered to be underestimates.

These data are also associated with another study on T cells of mothers and their children. This second study notes: Roughly 2.7 million TCR beta reads per child versus over 9 million per mother. Related mother-child pairs shared marginally more repertoire than unrelated pairs, though not significantly.

The chain has TRBV11-3 and TRBJ2-3; TRBD1 agrees at 7 bases. The sequence derives from a boy younger than 18 in good health. The sequenced sample was blood. In DNA, the CDR3 is TGTGCCAGCAGCTTAGGACAGGGTTGGTCGGATACGCAGTATTTT. It translates to CASSLGQGWSDTQYF.